This T cell receptor (beta chain) was sequenced for a study of Graves' ophthalmopathy and Graves' hyperthyroidism. RNA transcripts were the source from which TCR beta CDR3 regions were amplified. HTBI primers served in a first-round RT-PCR, which a second-round multiplex PCR followed. TCRdb passed the multiplex PCR reads through MiXCR, listing each CDR3 protein once. Of around 520,000 distinct CDR3 sequences listed, just under 40% are singletons. In this sample, this clonotype turned up many times. Its target is unknown. Findings of the study overall: Classification of ophthalmopathy versus stable hyperthyroidism by a 13-signature model yielded around 91% sensitivity and around 76% specificity.

The receptor was derived from an adult man with Graves' hyperthyroidism. Sequences were obtained from peripheral blood or thyroid tissue (not recorded which).

The DNA for the CDR3 is TGCGCCAGCAGCGGACCGGACGGAGGGGAGACCCAGTACTTC. Translating it yields CASSGPDGGETQYF. The chain uses TRBV5-1 and TRBJ2-5, with a weak D call TRBD2 (6 bases). Per the germline V gene, CDR1 is SGHRS and CDR2 is YFSETQ. This CDR3 has 14 amino acids. V lost 4 bases and J 5 bases, leaving 15 bases between the germline ends.